In this sample, the clone carrying this T cell receptor (beta chain) turned up a few times. Its antigen is unknown. This entry is derived from a study of cytomegalovirus exposure and HLA in healthy donors. Whole-study results and caveats: Rare TCR sequences dominated, though some public TCRs recurred in many donors. TRBV6-2, TRBV6-3 and other indistinguishable V segments were excluded.

It was with 60 Vbeta and 13 Jbeta primers that the PCR ran. Assay used: immunoSEQ multiplex PCR; TCRdb lists only in-frame clones, some missing. The table lists about 67,000 clones, 65% to 70% of them singletons, with roughly 2.1% in the top ten. V shed 5 bases and J shed 7 bases, with 17 bases lying between them. There are 14 residues in the CDR3. The germline V gene encodes CDR1 PRHDT and CDR2 FYEKMQ (reference sequence). The sequencing input was PBMCs. This clonotype was obtained from a woman aged 30 to 39 in good health and CMV-seronegative. This chain uses TRBV13 with TRBJ1-1; D gene uncertain. CDR3 residues: CASSGLRRSREAFF. CDR3 nucleotides: TGTGCCAGCAGCGGCCTTAGGAGGTCCCGTGAAGCTTTCTTT.